This T cell receptor (beta chain) was captured by sequencing in a study of early T cells in non-severe SARS-CoV-2 infection (dated by TCRdb to the early 2020s). As for the study more broadly: Bulk RNA from unsorted whole blood was used for TCR sequencing, so alpha and beta chains could not be paired. Study-wide findings and limitations: VDJdb matching was skewed toward anti-spike CD8 responses, so virus-specific expansions were likely underestimated and private and CD4 specificities were missed.

With regard to this clonotype: Its target antigen remains unknown. No clone much larger than this one lies a single base away; base qualities are absent.

A case-control design nested within a healthcare worker cohort in London, UK, was used, with weekly nasopharyngeal swab PCR tests and blood sampling performed. Healthcare workers were recruited during the week of the UK lockdown, between 23 and 31 March 2020, and followed weekly for up to roughly 15 weeks. The library relied on 5' RACE. These reads were obtained on a NextSeq 500. The TCR library protocol attached unique molecular identifiers to individual cDNA molecules to correct for sequencing error and PCR bias. TCR alpha and beta chains were both sequenced, and the abundances of alpha and beta sequences in each sample were closely correlated with each other. As for how the authors treated the data: Decombinator V4 was used to perform V gene, J gene and CDR3 annotation of TCR sequences. TCRs were defined as expanded if a significant change between any two time points was detected under a Poisson model with p below 0.0001. TCR abundances were normalised to the total number of TCRs sequenced per sample and expressed as counts per million. A search of VDJdb, accessed on 1 November 2021, was run for TCRs annotated to CMV, EBV and SARS-CoV-2, with TCRs annotated for multiple antigens excluded. Using fastp at Q25 and MiXCR, TCRdb reprocessed the public reads and kept productive beta chains. Every CDR3 protein is listed once, alongside the most common genes and DNA of its rows. Clone size and V and J calls follow TCRdb, not the original study. Here the sample has 50,000 to 70,000 distinct CDR3 sequences; 4.5% to 7.5% occur a single time. 3% to 3.5% of the sample belongs to the ten largest clones.

The sample in question was whole blood, obtained at baseline. The receptor's source is an adult who was a healthcare worker with PCR-confirmed SARS-CoV-2 infection or an uninfected control (not recorded which).

The nucleotide sequence is TGTACCAAAAGTTGCTCGACAGGCGACTGCAATCAGCCCCAGCATTTT. This encodes CTKSCSTGDCNQPQHF. In this chain, TRBV24-1 is recombined with TRBJ1-5; TRBD1 is a weak D gene call, 6 bases matching. Measured from the cysteine to the phenylalanine, the CDR3 is 16 residues long. The entry retains the CDR3 DNA only, 48 bases that are in frame from base 1. Based on the germline V gene, the CDR1 and CDR2 sequences are KGHDR and SFDVKD.